This T cell receptor beta chain derives from a study of blood T cell repertoires in COVID-19. Study-wide context: From the United States, Italy and Spain came samples of acute and convalescent COVID-19. T cells, B-cell-depleted T cells, or PBMCs supplied cDNA or gDNA.

This CDR3 is built from 15 residues. V lost 3 bases to trimming and J lost 5 bases; unmatched junction nucleotides: 4. Germline CDR1 and CDR2: MNHEY and SMNVEV (reference sequence). The authors' processing: Amplification from reference gene primers served as the basis for estimated nucleated cell counts. Sequencing used immunoSEQ multiplex PCR; TCRdb keeps in-frame clones, though not all of them. The D gene and trimming were derived from the DNA, and the V and J assignments and clone size from that table. This table holds about 140,000 clones, about 77% found once. The specimen sequenced was peripheral blood. The TCR sequence derives from a woman aged 50 to 60 with active or convalescent COVID-19. The chain couples TRBV27 to TRBJ1-6, with 7 bases lining up with TRBD1. CDR3: CASSFRQGNNSPLHF. Here the CDR3 DNA reads TGTGCCAGCAGTTTCCGACAGGGAAATAATTCACCCCTCCACTTT.